The 30 T cell receptor beta chains given below trace back to one sample, sequenced in a study of beta chain features in type 1 diabetes. The authors reverse transcribed all of the isolated RNA, so sequencing captured expressed TCRB transcripts. The assay was immunoSEQ multiplex PCR, and TCRdb's table has in-frame clones only and misses some. This table has under 250,000 clones, approximately 11% appearing once. Sample: central memory CD4+ T cells from blood. These TCRs come from a man younger than 35 in good health.

This clone was seen ten or more times. This rearrangement joins TRBV20-1 to TRBJ1-1; D gene ambiguous. Trimming removed 4 bases from V and 3 bases from J, with 6 bases in between. Germline V lookup: CDR1 DFQATT, CDR2 SNEGSKA (reference sequence). The CDR3 is 11 residues long. DNA for the CDR3: TGCAGTGCTAACAAGGACACTGAAGCTTTCTTT. Its protein product is CSANKDTEAFF.

This clone has more than one count but fewer than ten. The chain couples TRBV2 to TRBJ1-5; D might be TRBD1 (5 bases). Germline V gives CDR1 SNHLY, CDR2 FYNNEI. This CDR3 comprises 15 residues. Trimming took 5 bases from V and 2 from J, leaving 13 bases between them. The CDR3 region is CASSLQGRGNQPQHF. CDR3 DNA: TGTGCCAGCAGTCTGCAGGGACGAGGCAATCAGCCCCAGCATTTT. Filled out from reference TRBV2 and TRBJ1-5, the complete variable domain reads EPEVTQTPSHQVTQMGQEVILRCVPISNHLYFYWYRQILGQKVEFLVSFYNNEISEKSEIFDDQFSVERPDGSNFTLKIRSTKLEDSAMYFCASSLQGRGNQPQHFGDGTRLSIL.

V gene TRBV11-2 combines with J gene TRBJ2-3; possible D gene TRBD2, 6 bases. V was cut by 9 bases and J by 5 bases, with 18 bases left in between. CDR3 length: 14 amino acids. CDR1 is SGHAT and CDR2 is FQNNGV in the germline V gene. CDR3 sequence (DNA): TGTGCCAGTATGTTTAGGGGAGGCAAAGATACGCAGTATTTT. Translating it yields CASMFRGGKDTQYF.

In its sample, this clone was seen a few times. The J gene is TRBJ2-7, the V gene TRBV29-1, with D perhaps TRBD1 (6 bases). CDR1 and CDR2 (germline): SQVTM, ANQGSEA. CDR3 length: 13 amino acids. V lost 4 bases, J lost 3 bases, and 13 bases lay in between. CDR3 in amino acids: CSVVPGRGYEQYF. Written as DNA, the CDR3 is TGCAGCGTTGTTCCGGGCAGGGGCTACGAGCAGTACTTC.

The chain uses TRBV10-2 and TRBJ1-1, with D unresolved. The CDR3 totals 13 residues. CDR1 is WSHSY, CDR2 SAAADI, per germline. Trimming removed 8 bases at V and 4 bases at J, with 14 bases between. The CDR3 spells CASLRGLGTEAFF. Here the CDR3 DNA reads TGCGCCAGCCTTCGAGGGCTGGGCACTGAAGCTTTCTTT.

The rearrangement links TRBV27 to TRBJ2-5, with a possible D match to TRBD2 (6 bases). V lost 6 bases to trimming and J lost 4 bases, with 24 bases between them. The CDR3 sequence is 17 residues long. The V gene's germline CDR1 is MNHEY and CDR2 SMNVEV (reference sequence). CDR3 amino acids: CASSPHGRDVGGETQYF. As DNA, the CDR3 is TGTGCCAGCAGCCCCCACGGGCGGGACGTCGGAGGAGAGACCCAGTACTTC.

The chain joins TRBV6-6 to TRBJ2-1, with unresolved D. V lost 5 bases and J 6 bases, leaving 11 bases between the germline ends. The CDR3 runs 13 residues. The germline V gene has CDR1 MNHNY and CDR2 SVGAGI (reference sequence). The CDR3 reads CASSVRPGNEQFF. Written as DNA, the CDR3 is TGTGCCAGCAGTGTACGACCTGGCAATGAGCAGTTCTTC.

This clone was picked up a small number of times. The CDR3 DNA reads TGTGCCAGTAAAGCTCGCGACAGGGGCGGAGAAAAACTGTTTTTT. Protein sequence: CASKARDRGGEKLFF. The V call is TRBV19, the J call TRBJ1-4; 8 bases fit TRBD1. The CDR3 sequence is 15 residues long. Germline CDR1 reads LNHDA; CDR2 reads SQIVND (reference sequence). V gave up 7 bases and J gave up 8 bases; unmatched junction bases: 12.

This clone was detected many times. The chain uses TRBV14 and TRBJ2-3; unclear D gene. This CDR3 is built from 14 residues. CDR1 and CDR2 from the germline V gene are SGHDN and FVKESK. V was clipped by 4 bases and J by 0 bases, with 8 bases between them. The CDR3 nucleotides read TGTGCCAGCAGCCCCCTCCTTAGCACAGATACGCAGTATTTT. Translated: CASSPLLSTDTQYF.

The chain uses TRBV4-2 and TRBJ2-1, with 8 bases matching TRBD1. With V trimmed by 4 bases and J by 8 bases, 4 bases remained unmatched. Germline assignment: CDR1 LGHNA and CDR2 YNFKEQ. The CDR3 sequence is 13 residues long. The DNA for the CDR3 is TGTGCCAGCAGCCGGGACAGGAAGGATGAGCAGTTCTTC. Translating gives CASSRDRKDEQFF.

This rearrangement joins TRBV7-2 to TRBJ2-2; D is unclear. CDR1 SGHTA and CDR2 FQGNSA come from the germline V gene. The length of the CDR3 is 16 residues. The V end lost 2 bases, the J end lost 1 base, and 11 bases lay between the germline ends. The CDR3 is CASSLRYSLNTGELFF. Written as DNA, the CDR3 is TGTGCCAGCAGCTTACGGTACTCCTTGAACACCGGGGAGCTGTTTTTT.

The gene calls are TRBV10-3 and TRBJ2-1; D is unresolved. CDR3 length: 12 amino acids. Germline V CDR1 and CDR2: ENHRY, SYGVKD. V lost 8 bases, J lost 4 bases, and 9 bases lay in between. The CDR3 protein is CAIEDGYNEQFF. As DNA, the CDR3 is TGTGCCATCGAGGACGGATACAATGAGCAGTTCTTC.

This clone has more than one count but fewer than ten. V and J are TRBV7-8 and TRBJ2-1; 7 nucleotides line up with TRBD2. Trimming took 2 bases from V and 7 from J; bases not matched to a gene: 5. This CDR3 has 14 residues. Germline-derived CDR1 and CDR2 are SGHVS and FQNEAQ. The CDR3 bases are TGTGCCAGCAGCTTAATCGGGACTACGAATGAGCAGTTCTTC. Its translation: CASSLIGTTNEQFF.

The CDR3 DNA is TGTGCCTGGAGTGTACAGGGCAGGCAGCGCCGTCAGTCTAACTATGGCTACACCTTC. Encoded protein: CAWSVQGRQRRQSNYGYTF. The V and J genes are TRBV30 and TRBJ1-2; the D gene is possibly TRBD1 (6 bases). Looked up from germline, CDR1 is GTSNPN and CDR2 is SVGIG (reference sequence). Trimming stripped 0 bases from V and 0 bases from J, with 23 bases between. CDR3 length: 19 residues. Filled out from reference TRBV30 and TRBJ1-2, the complete variable domain reads SQTIHQWPATLVQPVGSPLSLECTVEGTSNPNLYWYRQAAGRGLQLLFYSVGIGQISSEVPQNLSASRPQDRQFILSSKKLLLSDSGFYLCAWSVQGRQRRQSNYGYTFGSGTRLTVV.

The sample holds a few counts of this clone. This chain joins TRBV30 and TRBJ2-1; 9 bases are shared with TRBD2. In germline, CDR1 is GTSNPN, CDR2 SVGIG (reference sequence). V lost 2 bases, J lost 5 bases, and 10 bases stayed unmatched. The CDR3 is 16 residues long. Here the CDR3 DNA reads TGTGCCTGGAGTATATACGGACTAGCGCGTAACAATGAGCAGTTCTTC. Amino acids: CAWSIYGLARNNEQFF.

The chain recombines TRBV27 with TRBJ2-7, with TRBD1 identical over 7 bases. Germline loops: CDR1 MNHEY, CDR2 SMNVEV (reference sequence). CDR3 length: 17 amino acids. Losses at the gene ends were 7 bases for V and 4 bases for J; bases not matched to a gene: 19. Here the CDR3 DNA reads TGTGCCAGCACCACAGGGGTAAGGGGGAGAAACCTTTACGAGCAGTACTTC. Its protein product is CASTTGVRGRNLYEQYF.

This CDR3 reads CASSQSVATGGQPQHF. CDR3 coding DNA: TGCGCCAGCAGCCAAAGCGTGGCTACAGGGGGCCAGCCCCAGCATTTT. The chain couples TRBV4-3 to TRBJ1-5; 9 bases fit TRBD1. CDR1 is LGHNA, CDR2 YSLEER, per germline. With V trimmed by 2 bases and J by 7 bases, 9 bases remained unmatched. This CDR3 contains 16 residues.

This chain connects TRBV19 to TRBJ2-3, with 15 bases that match TRBD2. CDR3 size: 16 residues. The germline V gene has CDR1 LNHDA and CDR2 SQIVND (reference sequence). V lost 7 bases to trimming and J lost 6 bases; unmatched junction nucleotides: 8. The CDR3: CASTGTSGRSGDTQYF. The CDR3 region has the DNA TGTGCCAGTACCGGGACTAGCGGGAGGAGTGGTGATACGCAGTATTTT.

This clone was picked up many times. V and J are TRBV5-1 and TRBJ1-1; D not resolved. V lost 0 bases, J lost 6 bases, and 12 bases lay in between. The V gene's germline CDR1 is SGHRS and CDR2 YFSETQ. CDR3 length: 14 residues. The CDR3 DNA sequence: TGCGCCAGCAGCTTGGGACAATTGGGCTCTGAAGCTTTCTTT. Translation: CASSLGQLGSEAFF. The variable domain in full, with the rest retrieved from reference TRBV5-1 and TRBJ1-1, is KAGVTQTPRYLIKTRGQQVTLSCSPISGHRSVSWYQQTPGQGLQFLFEYFSETQRNKGNFPGRFSGRQFSNSRSEMNVSTLELGDSALYLCASSLGQLGSEAFFGQGTRLTVV.

This clone was recorded a few times. The gene calls are TRBV9 and TRBJ1-5; 9 bases agree with TRBD1. The germline gives CDR1 SGDLS, CDR2 YYNGEE. Trimming took 3 bases from V and 4 from J; bases not matched to a gene: 2. The CDR3 has 14 amino acids. The CDR3 is CASSAGQGNQPQHF. DNA for the CDR3: TGTGCCAGCAGCGCTGGACAGGGGAATCAGCCCCAGCATTTT.

This clone has just a few counts. One junction end disagrees with the germline gene, perhaps due to a read error. The genes are TRBV30 and TRBJ1-1; D may be TRBD1 (6 bases). The CDR3 consists of 15 residues. Germline V gene data show CDR1 as GTSNPN and CDR2 as SVGIG (reference sequence). CDR3 region: CACSVLRQANTEAFF. In nucleotides, the CDR3 is TGTGCCTGTAGTGTCCTGAGACAGGCGAACACTGAAGCTTTCTTT.

The V and J genes are TRBV7-8 and TRBJ2-3, with 11 bases lining up with TRBD2. J was trimmed by 2 bases and V by 3 bases; bases with no gene match: 1. In germline, CDR1 is SGHVS, CDR2 FQNEAQ. The CDR3 loop spans 15 amino acids. CDR3 loop: CASSLTSGTTDTQYF. The CDR3 nucleotides read TGTGCCAGCAGCTTGACTAGCGGGACCACAGATACGCAGTATTTT.

The V call is TRBV6-6, the J call TRBJ2-2; 7 nucleotides match TRBD1. Per the germline V gene, CDR1 is MNHNY and CDR2 is SVGAGI (reference sequence). V shed 5 bases, J shed 0 bases, and the junction held 6 bases outside the gene matches. This CDR3 is 16 amino acids long. The CDR3 DNA reads as TGTGCCAGCAGTACCGACGACAGGGCGAACACCGGGGAGCTGTTTTTT. Amino acid sequence: CASSTDDRANTGELFF.

This clone was counted between two and nine times. The genes are TRBV14 and TRBJ2-5; 7 positions match TRBD2. This CDR3 has 14 amino acids. Unmatched junction bases numbered 5, after V lost 2 bases and J lost 5 bases. Per the germline V gene, CDR1 is SGHDN and CDR2 is FVKESK. CDR3 loop: CASSQLAGVETQYF. CDR3 DNA: TGTGCCAGCAGCCAACTGGCGGGGGTGGAGACCCAGTACTTC.

This clone was detected only a few times. The chain joins TRBV4-2 to TRBJ2-7; D is possibly TRBD2 (6 bases). V lost 0 bases and J lost 2, with 11 bases in between. Germline V CDR1 and CDR2: LGHNA, YNFKEQ. The CDR3 totals 15 residues. CDR3 residues: CASSQDLGGAYEQYF. Here the CDR3 DNA reads TGTGCCAGCAGCCAAGATCTTGGCGGGGCCTACGAGCAGTACTTC.

In the case of this clone: A far bigger clonotype differs at one base, so this is likely a read error. V usage is TRBV7-2 and J usage is TRBJ2-3; D is possibly TRBD2 (6 bases). In germline, CDR1 is SGHTA, CDR2 FQGNSA. The V gene lost 3 bases and the J gene lost 3 bases, with 13 bases spanning the gap. This CDR3 region has 15 residues. CDR3 nucleotides: TGTGCCAGCAGCTTCCCGGGAGTGCTTACAGATACGCAGTATTTT. This encodes CASSFPGVLTDTQYF. The complete variable domain, with remaining parts taken from reference TRBV7-2 and TRBJ2-3, reads GAGVSQSPSNKVTEKGKDVELRCDPISGHTALYWYRQSLGQGLEFLIYFQGNSAPDKSGLPSDRFSAERTGGSVSTLTIQRTQQEDSAVYLCASSFPGVLTDTQYFGPGTRLTVL.

V is TRBV27 and J is TRBJ2-5; D remains ambiguous. This CDR3 is 13 amino acids long. The ends were cut back, 4 bases at V and 4 bases at J, with 10 bases in the middle. The germline V gene encodes CDR1 MNHEY and CDR2 SMNVEV (reference sequence). CDR3 in amino acids: CASSSWQRETQYF. For the CDR3, the DNA is TGTGCCAGCAGTTCGTGGCAGCGAGAGACCCAGTACTTC.

The V gene is TRBV7-8, the J gene TRBJ2-1; tentative D call: TRBD2 (6 bases). The germline gives CDR1 SGHVS, CDR2 FQNEAQ. CDR3 length: 14 amino acids. V lost 1 base and J 5 bases, leaving 9 bases between the germline ends. The CDR3 loop reads CASSLERAHNEQFF. CDR3 DNA sequence: TGTGCCAGCAGCTTAGAGCGGGCCCACAATGAGCAGTTCTTC.

This clone has just a few counts. J is TRBJ2-7 and V is TRBV5-6, with D perhaps TRBD2 (6 bases). There are 15 residues in the CDR3. Trimming left V 1 base short and J 0 bases short, with 11 bases between. CDR1 is SGHDT and CDR2 is YYEEEE in the germline V gene. This chain's CDR3 is CASSLKTGASYEQYF. CDR3 nucleotide sequence: TGTGCCAGCAGCTTGAAGACGGGAGCCTCCTACGAGCAGTACTTC.

The chain uses TRBV4-3 and TRBJ2-6; D gene unclear. CDR1 and CDR2 from the germline V gene are LGHNA and YSLEER. Trimming shortened V by 1 base and J by 2 bases, and 6 bases separated the two germline ends. The CDR3 is 15 residues long. The CDR3 reads CASSQAATGANVLTF. For the CDR3, the DNA is TGCGCCAGCAGCCAAGCCGCGACTGGGGCCAACGTCCTGACTTTC.